This TCR beta chain was profiled in a study of T cells in localized non-small cell lung cancer. Using immunoSEQ multiplex PCR, the repertoire was profiled, and TCRdb retains in-frame clones only, with some absent. Found here are approximately 76,000 clones, approximately 80% of them singletons; the top ten hold approximately 9.6%. There are 14 residues in the CDR3. CDR1 and CDR2 from the germline V gene are MGHRA and YSYEKL. V dropped 1 base and J dropped 0 bases, with 6 bases sitting between them. The starting material was peripheral blood, obtained before any cancer treatment. The sequence was obtained from a female donor of 60 years or more with stage I lung adenocarcinoma. The rearrangement joins TRBV4-1 to TRBJ1-1, with D possibly being TRBD1 (6 bases). CDR3 DNA sequence: TGCGCCAGCAGCCAAGGACAGGTGAACACTGAAGCTTTCTTT. Encoded protein: CASSQGQVNTEAFF.